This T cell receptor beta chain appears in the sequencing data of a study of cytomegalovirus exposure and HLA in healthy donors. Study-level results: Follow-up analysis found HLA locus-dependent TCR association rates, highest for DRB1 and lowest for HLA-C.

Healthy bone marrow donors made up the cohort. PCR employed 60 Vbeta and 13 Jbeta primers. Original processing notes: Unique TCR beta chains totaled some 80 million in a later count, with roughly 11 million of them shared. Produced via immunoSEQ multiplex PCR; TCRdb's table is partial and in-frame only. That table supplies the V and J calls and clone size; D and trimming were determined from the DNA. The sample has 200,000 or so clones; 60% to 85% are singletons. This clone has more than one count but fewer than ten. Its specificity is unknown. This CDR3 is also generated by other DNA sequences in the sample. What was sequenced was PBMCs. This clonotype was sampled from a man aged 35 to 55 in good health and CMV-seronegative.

In DNA form, the CDR3 reads TGCAGCGTTGAAATCGGCGGTGAGCAGTTCTTC. This sequence encodes CSVEIGGEQFF. This chain joins TRBV29-1 and TRBJ2-1; no firm D call. From germline, CDR1 is SQVTM and CDR2 ANQGSEA. The CDR3 sequence is 11 residues long. V was trimmed by 2 bases and J by 9 bases, leaving 8 bases between them.